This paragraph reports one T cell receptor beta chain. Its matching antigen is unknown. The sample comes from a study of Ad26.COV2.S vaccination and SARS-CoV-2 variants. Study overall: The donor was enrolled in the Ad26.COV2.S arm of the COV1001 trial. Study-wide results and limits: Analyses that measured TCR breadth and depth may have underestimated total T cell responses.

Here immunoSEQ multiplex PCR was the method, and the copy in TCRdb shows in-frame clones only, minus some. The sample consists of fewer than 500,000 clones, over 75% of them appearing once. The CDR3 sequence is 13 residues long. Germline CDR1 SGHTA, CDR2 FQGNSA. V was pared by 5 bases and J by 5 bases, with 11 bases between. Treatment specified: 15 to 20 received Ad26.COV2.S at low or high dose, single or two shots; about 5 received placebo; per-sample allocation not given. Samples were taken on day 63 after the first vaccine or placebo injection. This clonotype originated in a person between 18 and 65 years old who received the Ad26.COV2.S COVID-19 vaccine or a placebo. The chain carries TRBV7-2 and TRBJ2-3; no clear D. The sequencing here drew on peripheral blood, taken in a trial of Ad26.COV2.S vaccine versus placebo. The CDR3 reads CASSPDGRDTQYF. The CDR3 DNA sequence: TGTGCCAGCAGCCCGGACGGTCGAGATACGCAGTATTTT.